One sample yielded the 7 T cell receptor beta chains listed below, sequenced in a study of blood T cell repertoires in COVID-19. Generated by immunoSEQ multiplex PCR, the TCRdb table keeps only in-frame clones and is missing some. Here the sample spans approximately 300,000 clones, roughly 90% being singletons. The specimen sequenced was PBMCs or T cells enriched from blood (not recorded which). Every receptor here comes from a woman under 40 who had recovered from COVID-19.

The CDR3 loop reads CASSVALAVPYNEQFF. In nucleotides, the CDR3 is TGCGCCAGCAGCGTGGCACTAGCGGTCCCTTACAATGAGCAGTTCTTC. The rearrangement links TRBV5-1 to TRBJ2-1; 8 nucleotides line up with TRBD2. Germline CDR1 SGHRS, CDR2 YFSETQ. J gave up 4 bases and V 4 bases, and 10 bases lay outside the gene matches. The CDR3 totals 16 residues. Drawing the rest from reference TRBV5-1 and TRBJ2-1, the complete variable domain is KAGVTQTPRYLIKTRGQQVTLSCSPISGHRSVSWYQQTPGQGLQFLFEYFSETQRNKGNFPGRFSGRQFSNSRSEMNVSTLELGDSALYLCASSVALAVPYNEQFFGPGTRLTVL.

J is TRBJ2-5 and V is TRBV4-1; D is ambiguous. Trimming stripped 1 base from V and 3 bases from J, with 9 bases between. Per the germline V gene, CDR1 is MGHRA and CDR2 is YSYEKL. The CDR3 covers 14 residues. CDR3 amino acids: CASSQVSAEETQYF. In DNA, the CDR3 is TGCGCCAGCAGCCAAGTATCGGCGGAAGAGACCCAGTACTTC.

The chain links TRBV9 to TRBJ2-3; the match to TRBD1 covers 8 bases. This CDR3 spans 15 amino acids. The germline CDR1 and CDR2 sequences are SGDLS and YYNGEE. The V segment lost 6 bases and the J segment 0 bases; nucleotides outside the gene matches: 6. The CDR3 spells CASKTGATSTDTQYF. The CDR3 DNA reads as TGTGCCAGCAAGACAGGGGCGACGAGCACAGATACGCAGTATTTT.

The J gene is TRBJ2-2, the V gene TRBV27; D is perhaps TRBD1 (6 bases). CDR1 is MNHEY and CDR2 is SMNVEV in the germline V gene (reference sequence). The CDR3 length is 15 residues. The germline V and J ends were trimmed by 7 bases and 4 bases, with 16 bases remaining between them. CDR3 residues: CASTGTTLPTGELFF. DNA of the CDR3: TGTGCCAGCACCGGGACAACACTTCCCACCGGGGAGCTGTTTTTT.

This rearrangement joins TRBV27 to TRBJ2-7, with D possibly being TRBD1 (5 bases). The CDR3 is 15 residues long. The germline V gene encodes CDR1 MNHEY and CDR2 SMNVEV (reference sequence). Trimming took 3 bases from V and 7 from J, leaving 19 bases between them. CDR3 region: CASSFGPSGQGEQYF. CDR3 coding DNA: TGTGCCAGCAGTTTTGGGCCCTCAGGGCAAGGAGAGCAGTACTTC.

V is TRBV19 and J is TRBJ2-1, with a weak D call TRBD2 (6 bases). The CDR3 covers 16 residues. V was trimmed by 1 base and J by 2 bases, leaving 12 bases between them. Per germline, CDR1 LNHDA and CDR2 SQIVND (reference sequence). The CDR3 loop reads CASSIARDWPYNEQFF. The CDR3 coding sequence is TGTGCCAGTAGTATAGCCCGGGACTGGCCCTACAATGAGCAGTTCTTC.

The V call is TRBV7-8, the J call TRBJ1-3; D ambiguous. In germline, CDR1 is SGHVS, CDR2 FQNEAQ. The CDR3 has 16 residues. Deletions cut 1 base from V and 2 bases from J, with 12 bases between. The CDR3 region is CASSLDRRVTGNTIYF. The CDR3 DNA sequence: TGTGCCAGCAGCTTAGATAGGAGGGTAACTGGAAACACCATATATTTT.